Below, one T cell receptor beta chain is given with its context. Its antigen is undetermined. This entry is derived from a study of cytomegalovirus exposure and HLA in healthy donors. Study outcomes and limitations: Some TCR beta chains (around 180 of them) were listed as cytomegalovirus-associated.

The donors were part of the validation cohort of 120 subjects. That cohort was separate from the first cohort, which comprised 666 subjects. Germline assignment: CDR1 SGHTA and CDR2 FQGTGA. The J segment lost 9 bases and the V segment lost 3 bases, leaving 6 bases of the junction unmatched. The CDR3 is 14 residues long. Data came from immunoSEQ multiplex PCR; TCRdb stores just in-frame clones and leaves some out. The sample carries approximately 150,000 clones, approximately 86% recorded once. The chain is built from TRBV7-3 and TRBJ2-4, with 9 bases that match TRBD2. Sequencing used PBMCs. The clonotype originates from a man younger than 35 in good health and CMV-seropositive. CDR3 coding DNA: TGTGCCAGCAGCTTCGGCGGGAGGGAGGGCATTCAGTACTTC. It codes for CASSFGGREGIQYF.